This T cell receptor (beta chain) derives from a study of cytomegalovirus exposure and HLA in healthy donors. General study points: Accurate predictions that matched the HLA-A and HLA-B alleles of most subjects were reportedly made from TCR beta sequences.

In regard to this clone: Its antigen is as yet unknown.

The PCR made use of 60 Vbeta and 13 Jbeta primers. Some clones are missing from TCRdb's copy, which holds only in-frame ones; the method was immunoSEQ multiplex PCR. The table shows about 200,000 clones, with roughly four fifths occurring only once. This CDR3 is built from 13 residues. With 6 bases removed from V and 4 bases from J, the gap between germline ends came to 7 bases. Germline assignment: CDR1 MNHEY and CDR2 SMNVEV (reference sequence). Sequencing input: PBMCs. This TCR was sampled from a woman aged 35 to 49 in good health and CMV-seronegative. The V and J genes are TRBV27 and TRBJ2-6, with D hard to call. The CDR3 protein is CASSPMGANVLTF. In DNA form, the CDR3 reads TGTGCCAGCAGCCCAATGGGGGCCAACGTCCTGACTTTC.